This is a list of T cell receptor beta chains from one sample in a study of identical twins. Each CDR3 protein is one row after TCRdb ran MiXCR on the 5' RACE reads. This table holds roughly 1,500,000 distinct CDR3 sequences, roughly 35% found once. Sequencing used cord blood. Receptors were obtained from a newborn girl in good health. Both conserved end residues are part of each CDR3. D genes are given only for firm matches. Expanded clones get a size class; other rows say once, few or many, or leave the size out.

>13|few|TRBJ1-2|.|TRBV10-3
CATRDDPNYGYTF
TGTGCCACTCGGGACGATCCTAACTATGGCTACACCTTC
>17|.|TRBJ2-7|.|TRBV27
CASRDLAVNSASYEQYF
TGTGCCAGCAGGGATCTCGCAGTTAACTCGGCGTCCTACGAGCAGTACTTC
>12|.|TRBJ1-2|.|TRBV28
CASSGEGYGYTF
TGTGCCAGCAGTGGCGAGGGATATGGCTACACCTTC
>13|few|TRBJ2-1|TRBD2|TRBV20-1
CSANSGRNNEQFF
TGCAGTGCTAATAGCGGGAGGAACAATGAGCAGTTCTTC
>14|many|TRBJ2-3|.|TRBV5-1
CASSSGQTVTTQYF
TGCGCCAGCAGCTCCGGACAGACTGTCACTACGCAGTATTTT
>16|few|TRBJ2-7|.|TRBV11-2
CASSLDRATLGTEQYF
TGTGCCAGCAGCTTAGATAGGGCAACCCTGGGTACCGAGCAGTACTTC
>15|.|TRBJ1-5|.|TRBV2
CASSEDRVLNQPQHF
TGTGCCAGCAGTGAAGATAGGGTCCTTAATCAGCCCCAGCATTTT
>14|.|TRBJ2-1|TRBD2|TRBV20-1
CSARRLAGGYEQFF
TGCAGTGCTAGAAGGCTAGCGGGAGGGTATGAGCAGTTCTTC
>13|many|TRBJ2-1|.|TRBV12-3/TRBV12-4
CASTLGLANEQFF
TGTGCCAGCACCCTGGGCCTTGCCAATGAGCAGTTCTTC
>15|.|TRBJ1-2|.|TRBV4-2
CASSQTGISNYGYTF
TGTGCCAGCAGCCAAACAGGGATTTCAAACTATGGCTACACCTTC
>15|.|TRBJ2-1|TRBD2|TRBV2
CASSPGLAGESWQFF
TGTGCCAGCAGCCCTGGACTAGCGGGAGAGTCGTGGCAGTTCTTC
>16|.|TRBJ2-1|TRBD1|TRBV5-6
CASSLWRDRVYNEQFF
TGTGCCAGCAGCCTGTGGCGGGACAGGGTCTACAATGAGCAGTTCTTC
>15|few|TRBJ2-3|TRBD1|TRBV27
CASSGTGDRTDTQYF
TGTGCCAGCAGTGGGACAGGGGACCGCACAGATACGCAGTATTTT
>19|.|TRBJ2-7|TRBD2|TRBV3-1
CASSQLWGSSGRGYNEQYF
TGTGCCAGCAGCCAATTATGGGGCTCTAGCGGGAGGGGCTACAATGAGCAGTACTTC
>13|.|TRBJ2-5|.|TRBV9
CASSVGSSETQYF
TGTGCCAGCAGCGTGGGTAGTAGCGAGACCCAGTACTTC
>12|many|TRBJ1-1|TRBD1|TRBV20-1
CSAGQGNTEAFF
TGCAGTGCTGGACAGGGGAACACTGAAGCTTTCTTT
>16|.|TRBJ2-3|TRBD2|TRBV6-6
CASSITSGGAGDTQYF
TGTGCCAGCAGTATAACGAGCGGGGGGGCTGGAGATACGCAGTATTTT
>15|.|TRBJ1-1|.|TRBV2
CASSADGVLNTEAFF
TGTGCCAGCAGTGCCGACGGGGTGTTGAACACTGAAGCTTTCTTT
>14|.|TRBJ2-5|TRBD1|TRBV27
CAVRTGGSYNEQYF
TGTGCCGTACGCACAGGGGGCTCCTACAATGAGCAGTACTTC
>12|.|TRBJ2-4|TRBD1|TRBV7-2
CASSWTGEEQYF
TGTGCCAGCAGCTGGACAGGGGAAGAGCAGTACTTC
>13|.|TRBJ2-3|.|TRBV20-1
CSARTQGSDTQYF
TGCAGTGCTAGAACGCAGGGATCGGATACGCAGTATTTT
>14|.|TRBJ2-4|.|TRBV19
CASSMGAAKNIQYF
TGTGCCAGTAGTATGGGGGCAGCCAAAAACATTCAGTACTTC
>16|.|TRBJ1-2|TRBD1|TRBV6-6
CASSYSGPGQFYGYTF
TGTGCCAGCAGTTACTCAGGGCCGGGACAGTTCTATGGCTACACCTTC
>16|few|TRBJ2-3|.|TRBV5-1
CASSLGGQLSTDTQYF
TGCGCCAGCAGCTTGGGCGGACAACTAAGCACAGATACGCAGTATTTT
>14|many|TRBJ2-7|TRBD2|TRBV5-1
CASSFELAGYEQYF
TGCGCCAGCAGCTTCGAACTAGCGGGCTACGAGCAGTACTTC
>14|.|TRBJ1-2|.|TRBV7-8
CASSLLAADYGYTF
TGTGCCAGCAGCTTACTTGCGGCGGACTATGGCTACACCTTC
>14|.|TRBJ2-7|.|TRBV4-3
CASSQDSFLYEQYF
TGCGCCAGCAGCCAAGACTCTTTCCTCTACGAGCAGTACTTC
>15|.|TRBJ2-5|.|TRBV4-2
CASSQDRAYQETQYF
TGTGCCAGCAGCCAAGATAGGGCATATCAAGAGACCCAGTACTTC
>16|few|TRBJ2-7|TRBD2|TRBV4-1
CASSQVVTSGAYEQYF
TGCGCCAGCAGCCAAGTAGTGACTAGCGGGGCCTACGAGCAGTACTTC
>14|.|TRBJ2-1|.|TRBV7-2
CASSPRDWNNEQFF
TGTGCCAGCAGCCCCCGGGACTGGAACAATGAGCAGTTCTTC
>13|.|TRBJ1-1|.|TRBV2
CASIRALNTEAFF
TGTGCCAGCATCCGGGCCCTGAACACTGAAGCTTTCTTT
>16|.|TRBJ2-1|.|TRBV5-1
CASSYRDLWRANEQFF
TGCGCCAGCAGCTATAGGGACTTGTGGCGGGCCAATGAGCAGTTCTTC
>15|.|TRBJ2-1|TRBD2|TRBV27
CASSPIGSGRYEQFF
TGTGCCAGCAGTCCAATAGGTAGCGGGAGGTACGAGCAGTTCTTC
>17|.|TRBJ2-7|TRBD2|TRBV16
CASSQSVLAGSYNEQYF
TGTGCCAGCAGCCAATCGGTTCTAGCGGGCTCCTACAATGAGCAGTACTTC
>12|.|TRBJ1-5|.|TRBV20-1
CSARARGQPQHF
TGCAGTGCTAGAGCAAGGGGCCAGCCCCAGCATTTT
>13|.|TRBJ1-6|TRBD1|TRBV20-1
CSAQGGSINTLHF
TGCAGTGCACAGGGGGGTTCCATTAATACCCTCCACTTT
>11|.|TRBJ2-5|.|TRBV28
CASNPRGTQYF
TGTGCCAGCAATCCTCGCGGGACCCAGTACTTC
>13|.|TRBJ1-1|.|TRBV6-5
CASIRDSYTEAFF
TGTGCCAGCATTCGAGACAGTTACACTGAAGCTTTCTTT
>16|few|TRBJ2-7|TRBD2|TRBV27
CASSHTHSGSSYEQYF
TGTGCCAGCAGCCACACCCACAGCGGGAGCTCCTACGAGCAGTACTTC
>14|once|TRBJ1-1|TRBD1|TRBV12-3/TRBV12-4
CASSQQGGKTEAFF
TGTGCCAGCAGTCAGCAGGGGGGGAAGACTGAAGCTTTCTTT